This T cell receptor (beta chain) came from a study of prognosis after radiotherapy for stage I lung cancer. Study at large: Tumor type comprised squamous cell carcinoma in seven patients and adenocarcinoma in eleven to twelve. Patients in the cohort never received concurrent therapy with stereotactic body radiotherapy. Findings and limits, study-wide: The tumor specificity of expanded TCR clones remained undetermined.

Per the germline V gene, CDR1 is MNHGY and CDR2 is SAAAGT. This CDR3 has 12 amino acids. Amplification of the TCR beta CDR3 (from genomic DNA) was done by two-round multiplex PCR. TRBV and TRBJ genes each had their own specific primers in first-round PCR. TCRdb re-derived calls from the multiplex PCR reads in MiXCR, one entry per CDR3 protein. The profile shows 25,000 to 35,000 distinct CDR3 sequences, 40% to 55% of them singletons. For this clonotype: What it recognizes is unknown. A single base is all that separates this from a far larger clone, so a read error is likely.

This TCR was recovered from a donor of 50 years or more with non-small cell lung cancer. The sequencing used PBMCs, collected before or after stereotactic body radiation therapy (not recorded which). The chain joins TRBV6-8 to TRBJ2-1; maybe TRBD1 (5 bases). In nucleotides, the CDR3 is TGTTCCAGCAGTTACTCTAGGGGTGAGCAGTTCTTC. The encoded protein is CSSSYSRGEQFF.